Following are 26 T cell receptor beta chains from one sample sequenced in a study of T cell clonality in common variable immunodeficiency. Repertoires were generated with immunoSEQ multiplex PCR, while TCRdb's copy carries only in-frame clones and drops some. The specimen has 40,000 to 55,000 clones, none found just once. Source material: peripheral blood mononuclear cells. These receptors all stem from a person between 18 and 70 years old in good health.

Details on this clone: Read data end 3 residues before the CDR3 end; the end is taken from the germline J gene. This rearrangement joins TRBV20-1 to TRBJ1-5; D may be TRBD1 (5 bases). Germline V gene sequence: CDR1 DFQATT, CDR2 SNEGSKA (reference sequence). V lost 5 bases to trimming and J lost 4 bases, with 12 bases between them. This CDR3 is built from 13 residues. The CDR3 sequence: CSAYNRGNQPQHF. CDR3 DNA, as far as it was read: TGCAGTGCTTATAATAGGGGAAATCAGCCC.

This clone was recorded many times. Coverage ceases 3 residues before the CDR3 finishes, and the germline J gene fills in the end. This chain links TRBV29-1 with TRBJ2-2, with 7 bases aligning to TRBD1. Germline CDR1 SQVTM, CDR2 ANQGSEA. This CDR3 is 15 amino acids long. The ends lost 4 bases at V and 7 bases at J; junction bases unmatched: 12. The DNA read from the CDR3 is TGCAGCGTTGGCCCCGACAGGGATTTTTTCGGGGAG. Protein: CSVGPDRDFFGE. The full-length CDR3 reads as CSVGPDRDFFGELFF.

This clone appeared many times. The read is 3 residues too short to cover the CDR3 end, so that end is filled in from the germline J gene. This chain joins TRBV19 and TRBJ1-3; 9 positions agree with TRBD1. The V gene's germline CDR1 is LNHDA and CDR2 SQIVND (reference sequence). Trimming took 7 bases from V and 2 from J; bases not matched to a gene: 6. This CDR3 spans 15 amino acids. The covered CDR3 bases are TGTGCCAGTAATCTCGGGACAGGGCCTGGAAACACC. Its protein product is CASNLGTGPGNT. The CDR3 reads in full as CASNLGTGPGNTIYF.

The DNA read from the CDR3 is TGCGCCAGCAGTGATTCCAGGGCTGGCGGC. Its protein product is CASSDSRAGG. The whole CDR3 protein reads CASSDSRAGGYTF. V gene TRBV10-2 combines with J gene TRBJ1-2; possibly TRBD1 for D (5 bases). The read halts 3 residues ahead of the CDR3 end, with the missing end drawn from the germline J gene. This CDR3 has 13 amino acids. From germline, CDR1 is WSHSY and CDR2 SAAADI.

There are many counts of this clone. Read coverage stops 3 residues before the CDR3 terminus; the germline J gene supplies the remainder. The V gene is TRBV5-1, the J gene TRBJ2-3, with 8 bases identical to TRBD2. After removal of 2 bases from V and 2 bases from J, the junction contained 4 bases not matched to a gene. The germline gives CDR1 SGHRS, CDR2 YFSETQ. This CDR3 is 15 amino acids long. CDR3 region: CASSFSAGATDTQYF. Incomplete CDR3 DNA: TGCGCCAGCAGCTTTTCAGCGGGGGCCACAGATACG.

This clone appeared many times. The CDR3 extends 3 residues past the end of the read, so its final part is completed from the germline J gene. The rearrangement uses TRBV7-3 and TRBJ2-2; TRBD2 aligns across 14 bases. Germline loops: CDR1 SGHTA, CDR2 FQGTGA. The CDR3 is 15 residues long. The CDR3 DNA, read in part, is TGTGCCAGCAGCTCCGAGGGACTAGCGGGGGAAGAG. It yields the protein CASSSEGLAGEE. The whole CDR3 sequence is CASSSEGLAGEELFF.

In this sample, this clone turned up a few times. A much more abundant neighbour one base away suggests this may be a read error. The CDR3 is CASSSDRQGGEKLFF. Partial CDR3 DNA: TGTGCCAGCAGCTCGGATCGGCAGGGTGGTGAAAAG. The chain couples TRBV5-7 to TRBJ2-2; TRBD1 is a possible D gene (5 bases). The read gets to within 3 residues of the CDR3 end, and the germline J gene fills in the rest. TRBV5-7 is classed as an ORF, of uncertain function. The CDR3 has 15 residues.

There are many counts of this clone. The read terminates 3 residues before the CDR3 end, so the remaining end is supplied by the germline J gene. This chain joins TRBV20-1 and TRBJ2-5; TRBD2 matches 7 bases. Germline V lookup: CDR1 DFQATT, CDR2 SNEGSKA (reference sequence). V lost 0 bases and J lost 5; bases outside the gene matches: 18. The CDR3 runs 18 residues. CDR3 bases read: TGCAGTGCTAGAGATCTCAGCTTCGGGGGGTCAGCAGTGGAGACC. Translating gives CSARDLSFGGSAVET. The CDR3 in full is CSARDLSFGGSAVETQYF.

Ten or more counts support this clone. The CDR3 DNA, read in part, is TGTGCCAGCAGATCGGACAGGGACGAG. Its translation is CASRSDRDE. The whole CDR3 sequence is CASRSDRDEQYF. The rearrangement joins TRBV6-2 or TRBV6-3 to TRBJ2-7, with 8 bases that match TRBD1. Read coverage stops 3 residues before the CDR3 terminus; the germline J gene supplies the remainder. The CDR3 loop spans 12 amino acids. J was trimmed by 5 bases and V by 6 bases; bases with no gene match: 3. Germline V lookup: CDR1 MNHEY, CDR2 SVGEGT.

This clone came up many times. Read coverage stops 3 residues before the CDR3 terminus; the germline J gene supplies the remainder. The rearrangement joins TRBV3-1 (or the pseudogene TRBV3-2) to TRBJ1-1, with 11 bases fitting TRBD1. Germline values: CDR1 LGHDT, CDR2 YNNKEL (reference sequence). V was clipped by 5 bases and J by 1 base; unmatched bases: 6. This CDR3 contains 16 residues. The CDR3 sequence is CASSGRTGGWNTEAFF. The CDR3 bases that were read are TGTGCCAGCAGCGGAAGGACAGGGGGCTGGAACACTGAA.

This clone was recorded at least ten times. The read falls 3 residues short of the CDR3 end, and the missing part is taken from the germline J gene. V gene TRBV4-1 combines with J gene TRBJ1-5; D gene ambiguous. Germline CDR1 reads MGHRA; CDR2 reads YSYEKL. V lost 1 base and J 7 bases, leaving 5 bases between the germline ends. This CDR3 region has 12 residues. CDR3 bases read: TGCGCCAGCAGCCAAGCGGGGCAGCCC. Translation gives CASSQAGQP. The entire CDR3 protein is CASSQAGQPQHF.

In its sample, this clone was seen many times. The CDR3 is cut off 3 residues early in the read; its end comes from the germline J gene. This chain uses TRBV20-1 with TRBJ1-2, with D perhaps TRBD1 (6 bases). This CDR3 has 14 residues. CDR1 is DFQATT and CDR2 is SNEGSKA in the germline V gene (reference sequence). V lost 0 bases, J lost 6 bases, and 14 bases lay in between. CDR3 bases read: TGCAGTGCTAGAGATCTCGGGGCAGGGGATGGC. Translating gives CSARDLGAGDG. The whole CDR3 reads CSARDLGAGDGYTF.

This clone was picked up many times. Read sequence stops 3 residues before the CDR3 end, and the germline J gene provides the missing end. This chain links TRBV2 with TRBJ2-7; 11 bases align to TRBD2. V trimming: 6 bases; J trimming: 4 bases; junction bases outside the gene matches: 5. Germline V gene lookup returns CDR1 SNHLY and CDR2 FYNNEI. CDR3 length: 14 amino acids. CDR3 bases read: TGTGCCAGCAGAGCCTCTAGCGGGGGGTACGAG. Its translation: CASRASSGGYE. The entire CDR3 reads CASRASSGGYEQYF.

At least ten counts were recorded for this clone. The read terminates 3 residues before the CDR3 end, so the remaining end is supplied by the germline J gene. The gene calls are TRBV28 and TRBJ2-1; D gene ambiguous. The CDR3 runs 13 residues. V lost 2 bases, J lost 7 bases, and 9 bases lay in between. From germline, CDR1 is MDHEN and CDR2 SYDVKM. The DNA read from the CDR3 is TGTGCCAGCAGTTTAATGGCGCGGAATGAG. Its protein product is CASSLMARNE. The entire CDR3 sequence reads CASSLMARNEQFF.

This clone was picked up many times. Sequencing ends 3 residues short of the CDR3 end; the germline J gene provides the rest. The genes are TRBV7-2 and TRBJ2-3, with 9 bases identical to TRBD2. The CDR3 is 15 residues long. Germline V gene lookup returns CDR1 SGHTA and CDR2 FQGNSA. V lost 1 base, J lost 5 bases, and 4 bases stayed unmatched. The CDR3 bases that were read are TGTGCCAGCAGCTTAGGCGGGGGGGCCGTAGATACG. This codes for CASSLGGGAVDT. The whole CDR3 sequence reads CASSLGGGAVDTQYF. The variable domain in full, with the rest retrieved from reference TRBV7-2 and TRBJ2-3, is GAGVSQSPSNKVTEKGKDVELRCDPISGHTALYWYRQSLGQGLEFLIYFQGNSAPDKSGLPSDRFSAERTGGSVSTLTIQRTQQEDSAVYLCASSLGGGAVDTQYFGPGTRLTVL.

This clone was recorded at least ten times. This CDR3 is CSARGPGLQINEQFF. The sequenced part of the CDR3 DNA is TGCAGTGCTAGAGGTCCGGGACTACAGATCAATGAG. This chain uses TRBV20-1 with TRBJ2-1, with 7 bases that match TRBD2. The read ends 3 residues shy of where the CDR3 ends; the end is completed using the germline J gene. Per germline, CDR1 DFQATT and CDR2 SNEGSKA (reference sequence). The CDR3 is 15 residues long. Unmatched junction bases numbered 9, after V lost 1 base and J lost 6 bases.

This clone was seen ten or more times. The CDR3 extends 3 residues past the end of the read, so its final part is completed from the germline J gene. The chain couples TRBV19 to TRBJ2-1, with a weak D call TRBD1 (5 bases). The CDR3 extends over 15 amino acids. Trimming cost V 6 bases and J 8 bases, with 20 bases left between them. Germline values: CDR1 LNHDA, CDR2 SQIVND (reference sequence). The chain's CDR3 is CASSLVADTLHEQFF. Partial CDR3 DNA: TGTGCCAGTAGCCTAGTGGCGGACACTTTGCATGAG.

This clone was observed at least ten times. The read halts 3 residues ahead of the CDR3 end, with the missing end drawn from the germline J gene. The rearrangement joins TRBV10-3 to TRBJ1-5; tentatively, D is TRBD1 (5 bases). Trimming cost V 4 bases and J 4 bases, with 8 bases left between them. This CDR3 region has 13 residues. Per the germline V gene, CDR1 is ENHRY and CDR2 is SYGVKD. CDR3 bases read: TGTGCCATCAGTGGACAGCCGAATCAGCCC. Its protein product is CAISGQPNQP. The full CDR3 reads CAISGQPNQPQHF.

This clone was counted at least ten times. The missing CDR3 end, 3 residues past where the read stops, is filled in from the germline J gene. The chain uses TRBV30 and TRBJ1-1; D ambiguous. Germline lookup yields CDR1 GTSNPN and CDR2 SVGIG (reference sequence). There are 13 residues in the CDR3. Trimming took off 0 bases at V and 2 bases at J, with 7 bases between the two ends. CDR3 DNA, as far as it was read: TGTGCCTGGAGTGTACACAGTAACACTGAA. Its translation is CAWSVHSNTE. The full CDR3 protein is CAWSVHSNTEAFF.

At least ten counts were recorded for this clone. With the read ending 3 residues before the CDR3 end, the germline J gene is used to fill in that end. The chain employs TRBV13 and TRBJ2-6; perhaps TRBD1 as D (5 bases). The CDR3 loop spans 17 amino acids. CDR1 is PRHDT, CDR2 FYEKMQ, per germline (reference sequence). Trimming removed 0 bases from V and 2 bases from J, with 11 bases in between. The sequenced part of the CDR3 DNA is TGTGCCAGCAGCTTAGGGACAGAAATTCCTGGGGCCAACGTC. Protein sequence: CASSLGTEIPGANV. The complete CDR3 protein is CASSLGTEIPGANVLTF.

This clone was seen many times. Read data end 3 residues before the CDR3 end; the end is taken from the germline J gene. The rearrangement joins TRBV19 to TRBJ2-7, with D uncertain. V was trimmed by 5 bases and J by 1 base, leaving 6 bases between them. Germline V lookup: CDR1 LNHDA, CDR2 SQIVND (reference sequence). The CDR3 is 12 amino acids. Partial CDR3 DNA: TGTGCCAGTAGTTCCGGGTCCTACGAG. Residues: CASSSGSYE. The CDR3, in full, reads CASSSGSYEQYF.

This clone was detected many times. From the germline J gene comes the end of the CDR3, since the read stops 3 residues before it. The chain is built from TRBV19 and TRBJ1-1; tentatively, D is TRBD1 (6 bases). This CDR3 is 13 amino acids long. Trimming removed 5 bases from V and 1 base from J, with 8 bases in between. Germline loops: CDR1 LNHDA, CDR2 SQIVND (reference sequence). Incomplete CDR3 DNA: TGTGCCAGTAGTGCAGGGGCGAACACTGAA. It is translated as CASSAGANTE. Given in full, the CDR3 is CASSAGANTEAFF.

This clone was picked up many times. The read ends 3 residues shy of where the CDR3 ends; the end is completed using the germline J gene. The rearrangement uses TRBV13 and TRBJ2-3; 7 bases are shared with TRBD2. The junction had 5 bases not matched to a gene; V was cut back by 6 bases and J by 2 bases. The CDR3 length is 14 residues. Germline CDR1 reads PRHDT; CDR2 reads FYEKMQ (reference sequence). Partial CDR3 DNA: TGTGCCAGCAGTTTGAGCGGGACCACAGATACG. Translation: CASSLSGTTDT. The complete CDR3 reads CASSLSGTTDTQYF.

Many counts were recorded for this clone. The read falls 3 residues short of the CDR3 end, and the missing part is taken from the germline J gene. This rearrangement joins TRBV20-1 to TRBJ1-1; D unclear. Trimming pared 6 bases from V and 1 base from J, leaving 12 bases between. The CDR3 spans 13 residues. Germline V gene lookup returns CDR1 DFQATT and CDR2 SNEGSKA (reference sequence). The CDR3 DNA, read in part, is TGCAGTGCCCCTAGAGGAGAGAACACTGAA. Amino acid sequence: CSAPRGENTE. Given in full, the CDR3 is CSAPRGENTEAFF.

This clone was picked up many times. The sequence runs out 3 residues before the end of the CDR3; the remainder is reconstructed from the germline J gene. This CDR3 is also generated by other DNA sequences in the sample. This rearrangement joins TRBV7-6 to TRBJ1-6, with 8 positions matching TRBD1. This CDR3 has 16 residues. Unmatched junction bases numbered 8, after V lost 2 bases and J lost 8 bases. CDR1 and CDR2 from the germline V gene are SGHVS and FNYEAQ. This CDR3 reads CASSLRTGGNDSPLHF. The part of the CDR3 DNA that was read is TGTGCCAGCAGCTTAAGAACAGGGGGGAATGATTCACCC.

This clone was seen at least ten times. The read finishes 3 residues shy of the CDR3 end, and the germline J gene is used to complete it. This chain links TRBV5-1 with TRBJ1-4, with D possibly matching TRBD1 (6 bases). The CDR3 consists of 15 residues. Germline V gene lookup returns CDR1 SGHRS and CDR2 YFSETQ. The V end lost 1 base, the J end lost 3 bases, and 10 bases lay between the germline ends. The CDR3 spells CASSLTGSANEKLFF. CDR3 DNA, as far as it was read: TGCGCCAGCAGCTTGACAGGGTCGGCTAATGAAAAA.